This TCR beta chain appears in the sequencing data of a study of cytomegalovirus exposure and HLA in healthy donors. Study-level points and caveats: The study designated around 150 TCR beta chains cytomegalovirus-associated.

The PCR contained 60 Vbeta and 13 Jbeta primers. Assay: immunoSEQ multiplex PCR; the TCRdb copy retains only in-frame clones and omits some. The sample has 150,000 to 200,000 clones; around 75% are singletons. Per the germline V gene, CDR1 is SGHTA and CDR2 is FQGNSA. Germline trimming cut 0 bases from V and 4 bases from J; bases unmatched to any gene: 4. This CDR3 comprises 16 residues. On this clone: The antigen remains undetermined.

Sequencing used PBMCs. The clonotype comes from a woman aged 50 to 60 in good health and CMV-seronegative. This sequence joins TRBV7-2 and TRBJ2-1; 9 bases align to TRBD2. DNA of the CDR3: TGTGCCAGCAGCTTAGCATCGAGCGGGGGGTACAATGAGCAGTTCTTC. Amino acid sequence: CASSLASSGGYNEQFF. The full variable domain, its missing parts supplied by reference TRBV7-2 and TRBJ2-1, is GAGVSQSPSNKVTEKGKDVELRCDPISGHTALYWYRQSLGQGLEFLIYFQGNSAPDKSGLPSDRFSAERTGGSVSTLTIQRTQQEDSAVYLCASSLASSGGYNEQFFGPGTRLTVL.